The present T cell receptor beta chain was sequenced within a study of CD8 T cells in ankylosing spondylitis. MiXCR, applied by TCRdb to the 5' RACE reads, yields one record per CDR3 protein. Here the sample spans about 360,000 distinct CDR3 sequences, approximately 22% being singletons. From germline, CDR1 is SGHTA and CDR2 FQGTGA. The CDR3 contains 15 residues. V gave up 5 bases and J gave up 1 base; unmatched junction bases: 5. Study-wide points: Earlier work had already found some motif variants in reactive arthritis synovial fluid and blood.

As regards this clonotype: No antigen is known for it.

The TCR was taken from a male donor with ankylosing spondylitis or in good health (not recorded which). Sequences were obtained from blood, either unsorted or a sorted T cell fraction (not recorded which). The J gene is TRBJ2-7, the V gene TRBV7-3; 10 nucleotides agree with TRBD1. The CDR3 sequence is CASSHGTGASYEQYF. The CDR3 nucleotides are TGTGCCAGCAGCCACGGGACAGGGGCATCCTACGAGCAGTACTTC.